The clone carrying this T cell receptor beta chain was observed a few times. The whole isolated RNA underwent reverse transcription, so sequencing captured expressed TCRB transcripts. Assay used: immunoSEQ multiplex PCR; TCRdb lists only in-frame clones, some missing. The sample comprises about half a million clones, more than 9.5% of which are singletons, and about 0.042% rests with the top ten. These data are taken from a study of beta chain features in type 1 diabetes. CD45RO/CCR7/CD25/CD127/CD95/CD27 sorting isolated CD4+ naive, central memory, regulatory and stem cell-like memory cells. V was clipped by 1 base and J by 5 bases, with 9 bases between them. This CDR3 comprises 14 residues. Germline V lookup: CDR1 SEHNR, CDR2 FQNEAQ (reference sequence).

The chain combines TRBV7-9 with TRBJ2-1, with unresolved D. The sequence was obtained from a woman aged 18-30 years in good health. Sequenced input: naive CD4+ T cells from blood. CDR3 protein: CASSLVRQDNEQFF. CDR3 coding DNA: TGTGCCAGCAGCTTAGTTCGGCAAGACAATGAGCAGTTCTTC. Complete variable domain (other parts from reference TRBV7-9 and TRBJ2-1): DTGVSQNPRHKITKRGQNVTFRCDPISEHNRLYWYRQTLGQGPEFLTYFQNEAQLEKSRLLSDRFSAERPKGSFSTLEIQRTEQGDSAMYLCASSLVRQDNEQFFGPGTRLTVL.